Described below is a single T cell receptor beta chain sequence and its context. As for treatment: oral pan-JAK inhibitor, 5-10 mg twice daily. V lost 5 bases to trimming and J lost 4 bases; unmatched junction nucleotides: 6. The CDR3 loop spans 15 amino acids. CDR1 is SEHNR, CDR2 FQNEAQ, per germline (reference sequence). The entry originates in a study of CD8+ T cells in alopecia areata. Extracted from the samples, RNA was reverse transcribed into cDNA to serve as the sequencing template. Assay used: immunoSEQ multiplex PCR; TCRdb lists only in-frame clones, some missing. The table records 95,000 to 150,000 clones, around 60% of them present only once.

This TCR was recovered from a human donor with alopecia areata. The J gene is TRBJ2-1, the V gene TRBV7-9; 9 positions match TRBD2. Material: CD4+ T cells sorted from blood, obtained at week 4, from a patient treated with tofacitinib. In DNA form, the CDR3 reads TGTGCCAGCAGCAATAGCGGGAGTGATTACAATGAGCAGTTCTTC. Translation: CASSNSGSDYNEQFF.